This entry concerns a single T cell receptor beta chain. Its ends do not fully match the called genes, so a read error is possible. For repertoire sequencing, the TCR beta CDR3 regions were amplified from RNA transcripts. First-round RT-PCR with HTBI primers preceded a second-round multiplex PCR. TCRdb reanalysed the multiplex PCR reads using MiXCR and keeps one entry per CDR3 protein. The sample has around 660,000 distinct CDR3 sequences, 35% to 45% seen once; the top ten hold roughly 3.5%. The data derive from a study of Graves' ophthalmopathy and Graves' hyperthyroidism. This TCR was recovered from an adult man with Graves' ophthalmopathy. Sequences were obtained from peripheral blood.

DNA of the CDR3: TGTGCCAGCAGTCACGGGATTGCCGGGGAGCTGTTTTTT. Its protein is CASSHGIAGELFF. J is TRBJ2-2 and V is TRBV10-3; D possibly corresponds to TRBD2 (5 bases). Germline V lookup: CDR1 ENHRY, CDR2 SYGVKD. The CDR3 consists of 13 residues.